Listed here is a single T cell receptor beta chain. This clonotype is judged medium-sized (0.01 to 0.1%). Its target antigen remains unknown. Base qualities are not recorded, but no much larger clone differs from it by a single base. The sample originates from a study of liver allograft versus peripheral blood T cells (dated by TCRdb to about 2020). Regarding the study in general: The study compared the T cell receptor repertoires present in transplanted livers with the repertoires present in the peripheral blood of liver transplant recipients.

The listed sequencing device is Illumina MiSeq. Using fastp at Q25 and MiXCR, TCRdb reprocessed the public reads and kept productive beta chains. Entries are consolidated by CDR3 protein sequence, retaining the most common genes and DNA. Here the sample has 13,000 or so distinct CDR3 sequences; 18% occur a single time. The leading ten clones occupy roughly 13% of the sample. Measured from the cysteine to the phenylalanine, the CDR3 is 14 residues long. Of the read, only the CDR3 DNA is kept; its 42 bases are in frame from base 1. Per the germline V gene (reference sequence), LNHDA is the CDR1 and SQIVND is the CDR2. Trimming takes 5 bases off V and 3 bases off J; junction bases not matched to a gene: 5. Study-level results and caveats: The T cell receptor repertoires within liver allografts were reported to be different from the T cell receptor repertoires detected in peripheral blood.

The receptor's source is a human patient who had a liver transplant. Some T cells may originate with the graft donor following a transplant. The rearranged chain carries TRBV19 and TRBJ1-2, with 8 junctional bases fitting TRBD1. The nucleotide sequence is TGTGCCAGTAGTCCGGACAGGGTGGACTATGGCTACACCTTC. It codes for CASSPDRVDYGYTF.